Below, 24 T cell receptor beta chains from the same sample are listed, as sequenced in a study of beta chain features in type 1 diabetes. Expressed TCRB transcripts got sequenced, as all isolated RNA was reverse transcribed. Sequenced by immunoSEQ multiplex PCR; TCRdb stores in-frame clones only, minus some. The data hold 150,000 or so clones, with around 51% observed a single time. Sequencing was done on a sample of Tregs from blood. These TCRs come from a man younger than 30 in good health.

The CDR3 protein is CASSQDTFAGADNEQFF. The CDR3 region has the DNA TGTGCCAGCAGCCAAGATACATTTGCGGGTGCTGACAATGAGCAGTTCTTC. This sequence joins TRBV4-2 and TRBJ2-1; maybe TRBD2 (5 bases). The CDR3 runs to 17 residues. Looked up from germline, CDR1 is LGHNA and CDR2 is YNFKEQ. Trimming left V 0 bases short and J 5 bases short, with 17 bases between.

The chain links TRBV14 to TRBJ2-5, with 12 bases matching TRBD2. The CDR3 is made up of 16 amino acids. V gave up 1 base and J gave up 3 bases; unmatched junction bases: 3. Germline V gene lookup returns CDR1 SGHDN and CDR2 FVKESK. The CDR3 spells CASSQVLAGGEETQYF. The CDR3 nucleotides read TGTGCCAGCAGCCAAGTACTAGCGGGGGGAGAAGAGACCCAGTACTTC. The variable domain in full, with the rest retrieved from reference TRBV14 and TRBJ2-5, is EAGVTQFPSHSVIEKGQTVTLRCDPISGHDNLYWYRRVMGKEIKFLLHFVKESKQDESGMPNNRFLAERTGGTYSTLKVQPAELEDSGVYFCASSQVLAGGEETQYFGPGTRLLVL.

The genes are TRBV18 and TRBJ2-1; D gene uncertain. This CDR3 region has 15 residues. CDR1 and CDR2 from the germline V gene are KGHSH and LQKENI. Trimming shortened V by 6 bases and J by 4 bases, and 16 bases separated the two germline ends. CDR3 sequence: CASSQVTSIYNEQFF. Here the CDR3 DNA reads TGTGCCAGCTCCCAAGTGACTTCGATATACAATGAGCAGTTCTTC.

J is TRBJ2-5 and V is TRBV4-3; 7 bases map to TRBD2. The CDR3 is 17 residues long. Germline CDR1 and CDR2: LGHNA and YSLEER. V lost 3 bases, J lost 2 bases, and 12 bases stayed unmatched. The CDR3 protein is CASSHQAGRAGQETQYF. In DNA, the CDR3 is TGCGCCAGCAGCCACCAAGCGGGGCGAGCGGGACAAGAGACCCAGTACTTC.

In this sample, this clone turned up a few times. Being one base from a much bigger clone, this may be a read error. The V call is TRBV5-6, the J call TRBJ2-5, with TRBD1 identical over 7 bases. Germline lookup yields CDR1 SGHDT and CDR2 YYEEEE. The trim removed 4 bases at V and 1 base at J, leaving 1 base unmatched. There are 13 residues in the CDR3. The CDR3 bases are TGTGCCAGCAGCCGACAGGGCCAAGAGACCCAGTACTTC. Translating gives CASSRQGQETQYF.

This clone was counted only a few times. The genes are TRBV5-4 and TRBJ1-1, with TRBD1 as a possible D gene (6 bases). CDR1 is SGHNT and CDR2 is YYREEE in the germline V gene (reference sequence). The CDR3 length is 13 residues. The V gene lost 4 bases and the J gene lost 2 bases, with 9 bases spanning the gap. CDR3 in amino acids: CASSVDSNTEAFF. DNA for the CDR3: TGTGCCAGCAGCGTGGACAGTAACACTGAAGCTTTCTTT.

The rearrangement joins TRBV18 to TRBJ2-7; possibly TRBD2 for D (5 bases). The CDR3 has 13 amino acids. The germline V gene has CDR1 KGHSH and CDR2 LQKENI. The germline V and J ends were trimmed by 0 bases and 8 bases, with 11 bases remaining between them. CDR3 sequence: CASSPPASRQQYF. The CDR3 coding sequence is TGTGCCAGCTCACCACCGGCTAGCCGGCAGCAGTACTTC.

The CDR3 sequence: CASMTSIFSNEQFF. CDR3 sequence (DNA): TGTGCCAGCATGACTAGCATCTTTTCCAATGAGCAGTTCTTC. The chain employs TRBV6-6 and TRBJ2-1, with 7 bases identical to TRBD2. The germline V gene encodes CDR1 MNHNY and CDR2 SVGAGI (reference sequence). This CDR3 is 14 amino acids long. V dropped 7 bases and J dropped 6; count of bases not matched to a gene: 9.

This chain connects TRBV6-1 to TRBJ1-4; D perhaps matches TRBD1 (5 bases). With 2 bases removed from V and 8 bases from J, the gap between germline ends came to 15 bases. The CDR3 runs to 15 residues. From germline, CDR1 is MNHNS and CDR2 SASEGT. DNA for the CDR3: TGTGCCAGCAGTGAATGGGGCAGGGAAGGCGAAAAACTGTTTTTT. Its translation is CASSEWGREGEKLFF.

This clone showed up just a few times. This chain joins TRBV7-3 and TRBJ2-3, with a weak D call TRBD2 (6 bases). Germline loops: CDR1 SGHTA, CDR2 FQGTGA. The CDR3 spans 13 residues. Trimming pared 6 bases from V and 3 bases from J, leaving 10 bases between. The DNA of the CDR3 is TGTGCCAGCAGGCCGGGGGTAACAGATACGCAGTATTTT. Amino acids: CASRPGVTDTQYF.

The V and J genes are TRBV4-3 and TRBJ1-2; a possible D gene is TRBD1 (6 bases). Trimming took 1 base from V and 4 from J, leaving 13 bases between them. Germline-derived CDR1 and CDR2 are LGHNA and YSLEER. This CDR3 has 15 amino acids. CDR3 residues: CASSQAAGAVYGYTF. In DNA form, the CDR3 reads TGCGCCAGCAGCCAAGCCGCGGGGGCTGTCTATGGCTACACCTTC.

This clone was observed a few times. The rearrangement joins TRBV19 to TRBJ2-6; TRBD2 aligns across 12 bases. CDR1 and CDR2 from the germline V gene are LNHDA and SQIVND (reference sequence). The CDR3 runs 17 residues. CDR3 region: CASRSASGRAGANVLTF. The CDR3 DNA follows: TGTGCTTCTCGATCGGCTAGCGGGAGGGCGGGGGCCAACGTCCTGACTTTC.

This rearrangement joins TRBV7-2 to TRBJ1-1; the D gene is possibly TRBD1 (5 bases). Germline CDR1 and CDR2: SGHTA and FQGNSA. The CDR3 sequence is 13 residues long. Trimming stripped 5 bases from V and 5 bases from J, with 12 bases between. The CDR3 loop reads CASSQRGGTEAFF. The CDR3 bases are TGTGCCAGCAGCCAGCGTGGGGGGACTGAAGCTTTCTTT.

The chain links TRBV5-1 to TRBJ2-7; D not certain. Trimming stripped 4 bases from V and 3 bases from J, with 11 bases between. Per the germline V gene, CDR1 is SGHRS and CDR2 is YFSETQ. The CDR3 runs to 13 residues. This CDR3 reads CASSIDTYYEQYF. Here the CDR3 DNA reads TGCGCCAGCAGCATAGACACTTACTACGAGCAGTACTTC.

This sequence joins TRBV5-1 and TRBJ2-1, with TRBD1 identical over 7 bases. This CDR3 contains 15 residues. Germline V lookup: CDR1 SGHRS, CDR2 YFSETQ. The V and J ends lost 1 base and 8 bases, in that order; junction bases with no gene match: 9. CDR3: CASSLYRQGVDEQFF. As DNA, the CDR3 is TGCGCCAGCAGCTTGTATCGACAGGGTGTGGATGAGCAGTTCTTC.

CDR3 amino acids: CASSRDRGETQYF. The CDR3 coding sequence is TGTGCCAGCAGCCGGGACAGGGGTGAGACCCAGTACTTC. The rearrangement joins TRBV7-2 to TRBJ2-5; TRBD1 agrees at 10 bases. Germline V gene sequence: CDR1 SGHTA, CDR2 FQGNSA. The CDR3 runs to 13 residues. V lost 5 bases to trimming and J lost 5 bases; unmatched junction nucleotides: 2.

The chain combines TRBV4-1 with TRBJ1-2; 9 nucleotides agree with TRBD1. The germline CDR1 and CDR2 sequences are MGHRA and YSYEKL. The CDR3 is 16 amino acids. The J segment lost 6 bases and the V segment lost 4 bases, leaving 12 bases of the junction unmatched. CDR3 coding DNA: TGCGCCAGCAGCCGTCTCGGGACAGGGTTAATGGATGGCTACACCTTC. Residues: CASSRLGTGLMDGYTF.

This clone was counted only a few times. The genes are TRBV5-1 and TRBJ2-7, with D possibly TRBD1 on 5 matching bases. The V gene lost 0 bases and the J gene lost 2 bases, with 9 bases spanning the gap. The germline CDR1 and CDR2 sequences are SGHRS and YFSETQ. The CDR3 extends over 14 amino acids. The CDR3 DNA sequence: TGCGCCAGCAGCTTGGCCTCAGGGCCCTACGAGCAGTACTTC. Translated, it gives CASSLASGPYEQYF.

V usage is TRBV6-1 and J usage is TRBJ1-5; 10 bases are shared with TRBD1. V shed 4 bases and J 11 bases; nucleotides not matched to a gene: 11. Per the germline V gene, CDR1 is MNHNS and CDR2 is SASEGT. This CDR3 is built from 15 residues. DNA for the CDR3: TGTGCCAGCAGTGTCGGGACAGGGGCCCGTCTTTCCCAGCATTTT. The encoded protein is CASSVGTGARLSQHF.

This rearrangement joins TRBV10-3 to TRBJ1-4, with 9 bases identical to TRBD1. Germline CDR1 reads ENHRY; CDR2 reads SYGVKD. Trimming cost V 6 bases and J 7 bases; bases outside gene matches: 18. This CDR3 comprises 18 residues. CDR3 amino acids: CAIRPSGQGLPGSEKLFF. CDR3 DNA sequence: TGTGCCATCAGGCCTTCGGGACAGGGCCTCCCCGGCAGTGAAAAACTGTTTTTT.

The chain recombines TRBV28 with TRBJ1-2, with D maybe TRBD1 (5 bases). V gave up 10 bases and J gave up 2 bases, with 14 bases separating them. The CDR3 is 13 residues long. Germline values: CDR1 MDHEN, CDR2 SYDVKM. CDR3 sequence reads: CATATANNYGYTF. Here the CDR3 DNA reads TGTGCCACCGCGACAGCGAACAACTATGGCTACACCTTC.

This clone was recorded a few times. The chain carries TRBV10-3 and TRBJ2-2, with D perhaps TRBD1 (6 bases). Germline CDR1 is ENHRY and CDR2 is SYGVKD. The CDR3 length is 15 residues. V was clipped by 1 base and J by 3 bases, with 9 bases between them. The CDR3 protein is CAISEYHRDTGELFF. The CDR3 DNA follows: TGTGCCATCAGTGAGTACCACAGGGACACCGGGGAGCTGTTTTTT.

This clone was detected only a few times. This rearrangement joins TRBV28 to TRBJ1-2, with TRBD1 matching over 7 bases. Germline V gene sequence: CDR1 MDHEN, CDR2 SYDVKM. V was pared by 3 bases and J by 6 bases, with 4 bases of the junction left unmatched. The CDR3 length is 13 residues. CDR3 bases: TGTGCCAGCAGTTTCCCGACAGGGAATGGCTACACCTTC. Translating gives CASSFPTGNGYTF.

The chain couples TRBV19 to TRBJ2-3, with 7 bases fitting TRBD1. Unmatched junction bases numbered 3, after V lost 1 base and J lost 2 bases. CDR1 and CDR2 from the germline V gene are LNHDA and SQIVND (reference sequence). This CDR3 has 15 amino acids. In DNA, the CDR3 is TGTGCCAGTAGTATAGTGGGACAGCTCACAGATACGCAGTATTTT. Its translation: CASSIVGQLTDTQYF. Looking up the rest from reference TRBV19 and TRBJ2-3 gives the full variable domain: DGGITQSPKYLFRKEGQNVTLSCEQNLNHDAMYWYRQDPGQGLRLIYYSQIVNDFQKGDIAEGYSVSREKKESFPLTVTSAQKNPTAFYLCASSIVGQLTDTQYFGPGTRLTVL.